The sequence of this T cell receptor beta chain was determined in a study of CD8 T cells in Susac syndrome. CD8+ and CD4+ T cells circulating in blood were sequenced for TCR beta. Isolation of CD8+ and CD4+ T cells was performed negatively, whereas enrichment of TEMRA cells was done by FACS. Reverse transcription of roughly 0.45 to 1 ug RNA used random hexamers. MiXCR was run by TCRdb on the immunoSEQ multiplex PCR reads, yielding one entry per CDR3 protein. The repertoire holds about 200,000 distinct CDR3 sequences, with under 95% as singletons. The V and J ends lost 0 bases and 6 bases respectively, with 8 bases between them. Germline V gene data show CDR1 as DFQATT and CDR2 as SNEGSKA (reference sequence). The CDR3 consists of 13 residues.

This clonotype originated in a human donor in good health. This chain connects TRBV20-1 to TRBJ2-2, with D possibly being TRBD2 (6 bases). Material for sequencing was CD4+ T cells from PBMCs. The CDR3 sequence is CSAREWRAGELFF. CDR3 DNA sequence: TGCAGTGCTAGAGAATGGAGGGCCGGGGAGCTGTTTTTT.